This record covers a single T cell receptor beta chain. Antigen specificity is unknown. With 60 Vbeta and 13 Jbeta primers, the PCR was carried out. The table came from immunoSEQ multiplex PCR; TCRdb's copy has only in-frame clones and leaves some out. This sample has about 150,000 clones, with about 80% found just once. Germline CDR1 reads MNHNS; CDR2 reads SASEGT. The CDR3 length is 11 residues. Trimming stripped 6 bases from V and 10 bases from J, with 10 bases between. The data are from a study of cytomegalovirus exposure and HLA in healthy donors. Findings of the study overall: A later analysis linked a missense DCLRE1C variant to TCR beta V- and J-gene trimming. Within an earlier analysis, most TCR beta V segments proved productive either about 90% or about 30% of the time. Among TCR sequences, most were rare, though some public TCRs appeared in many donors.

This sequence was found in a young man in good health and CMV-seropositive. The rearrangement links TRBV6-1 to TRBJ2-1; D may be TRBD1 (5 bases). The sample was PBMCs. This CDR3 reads CASSKGREQFF. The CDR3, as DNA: TGTGCCAGCAGCAAGGGGCGGGAGCAGTTCTTC.